This is a list of T cell receptor beta chains from one sample in a study of PD-1 blockade in classical Hodgkin lymphoma. The method was immunoSEQ multiplex PCR; TCRdb's version includes in-frame clones alone and lacks a portion of them. The sample includes fewer than 3,500 clones, roughly 70% seen only once; the top ten take 18%. The sequencing used CD8+ T cells from blood, collected at baseline. These receptors all stem from a human donor with classical Hodgkin lymphoma. CDR3s include the opening cysteine and the closing phenylalanine or tryptophan. The order of the fields is clone size, V gene, CDR3 length, D gene, J gene, CDR3 protein, CDR3 DNA. A D gene is named only where the DNA matches it firmly. The listing skips clone size in some rows; elsewhere it reads once, few, many or a size class.

clone_size: -; v_call: TRBV7-8; cdr3_length: 15; d_call: -; j_call: TRBJ2-3; cdr3_aa: CASSLEGAGTDTQYF; cdr3_nt: TGTGCCAGCAGCTTAGAGGGCGCAGGGACAGATACGCAGTATTTT
clone_size: large; v_call: TRBV19; cdr3_length: 13; d_call: -; j_call: TRBJ2-7; cdr3_aa: CASSIDGSYEQYF; cdr3_nt: TGTGCCAGTAGTATTGACGGGTCCTACGAGCAGTACTTC
clone_size: -; v_call: TRBV18; cdr3_length: 15; d_call: -; j_call: TRBJ1-4; cdr3_aa: CASSPIIDRKEKLFF; cdr3_nt: TGTGCCAGCTCCCCTATTATAGACCGGAAGGAAAAACTGTTTTTT
clone_size: -; v_call: TRBV5-1; cdr3_length: 14; d_call: -; j_call: TRBJ2-3; cdr3_aa: CASSWRESTDTQYF; cdr3_nt: TGCGCCAGCAGCTGGAGGGAAAGCACAGATACGCAGTATTTT
clone_size: once; v_call: TRBV11-2; cdr3_length: 15; d_call: -; j_call: TRBJ2-4; cdr3_aa: CASSLTQGPKNIQYF; cdr3_nt: TGTGCCAGCAGCTTAACCCAGGGCCCCAAAAACATTCAGTACTTC
clone_size: -; v_call: TRBV6-4; cdr3_length: 12; d_call: -; j_call: TRBJ2-2; cdr3_aa: CASSDETGELFF; cdr3_nt: TGTGCCAGCAGTGACGAGACCGGGGAGCTGTTTTTT
clone_size: -; v_call: TRBV5-8; cdr3_length: 13; d_call: -; j_call: TRBJ1-1; cdr3_aa: CASSLGGNTEAFF; cdr3_nt: TGTGCCAGCAGCTTGGGGGGGAACACTGAAGCTTTCTTT
clone_size: -; v_call: TRBV6-5; cdr3_length: 14; d_call: -; j_call: TRBJ1-1; cdr3_aa: CASSIVGMNTEAFF; cdr3_nt: TGTGCCAGCAGTATCGTGGGTATGAACACTGAAGCTTTCTTT
clone_size: -; v_call: TRBV6-5; cdr3_length: 13; d_call: -; j_call: TRBJ2-1; cdr3_aa: CASSYGLYNEQFF; cdr3_nt: TGTGCCAGCAGTTACGGCCTATACAATGAGCAGTTCTTC
clone_size: few; v_call: TRBV7-2; cdr3_length: 16; d_call: TRBD1; j_call: TRBJ2-7; cdr3_aa: CASSPYPGQASYEQYF; cdr3_nt: TGTGCCAGCAGCCCTTATCCGGGACAGGCCTCCTACGAGCAGTACTTC
clone_size: few; v_call: TRBV27; cdr3_length: 14; d_call: -; j_call: TRBJ1-5; cdr3_aa: CASSPRGSNQPQHF; cdr3_nt: TGTGCCAGCAGTCCCCGCGGTAGCAATCAGCCCCAGCATTTT
clone_size: once; v_call: TRBV6-4; cdr3_length: 14; d_call: -; j_call: TRBJ2-3; cdr3_aa: CASSEAGATDTQYF; cdr3_nt: TGTGCCAGCAGTGAGGCGGGGGCGACAGATACGCAGTATTTT
clone_size: -; v_call: TRBV19; cdr3_length: 13; d_call: -; j_call: TRBJ2-7; cdr3_aa: CASSPAAGREQYF; cdr3_nt: TGTGCCAGTAGTCCCGCCGCGGGGCGCGAGCAGTACTTC
clone_size: few; v_call: TRBV4-1; cdr3_length: 15; d_call: -; j_call: TRBJ2-7; cdr3_aa: CASSPLWDTLYEQYF; cdr3_nt: TGCGCCAGCAGCCCCTTGTGGGACACTCTTTACGAGCAGTACTTC
clone_size: -; v_call: TRBV5-6; cdr3_length: 12; d_call: TRBD2; j_call: TRBJ2-7; cdr3_aa: CASSPAGGEQYF; cdr3_nt: TGTGCCAGCAGCCCGGCGGGAGGCGAGCAGTACTTC
clone_size: -; v_call: TRBV6-4; cdr3_length: 14; d_call: TRBD1; j_call: TRBJ1-1; cdr3_aa: CASSDRDLNTEAFF; cdr3_nt: TGTGCCAGCAGCGACAGGGATTTGAACACTGAAGCTTTCTTT
clone_size: -; v_call: TRBV5-4; cdr3_length: 17; d_call: TRBD2; j_call: TRBJ2-7; cdr3_aa: CASSVVPGLAGFYEQYF; cdr3_nt: TGTGCCAGCAGCGTTGTGCCTGGACTAGCGGGTTTCTACGAGCAGTACTTC
clone_size: -; v_call: TRBV9; cdr3_length: 12; d_call: -; j_call: TRBJ1-5; cdr3_aa: CASSQDRQPQHF; cdr3_nt: TGTGCCAGCAGCCAAGATAGACAGCCCCAGCATTTT
clone_size: -; v_call: TRBV6-1; cdr3_length: 13; d_call: -; j_call: TRBJ2-7; cdr3_aa: CASSYGTLYEQYF; cdr3_nt: TGTGCCAGCTCCTACGGGACACTATACGAGCAGTACTTC
clone_size: -; v_call: TRBV6-1; cdr3_length: 14; d_call: -; j_call: TRBJ1-5; cdr3_aa: CASSEWGRNQPQHF; cdr3_nt: TGTGCCAGCAGTGAGTGGGGGCGCAATCAGCCCCAGCATTTT
clone_size: -; v_call: TRBV27; cdr3_length: 13; d_call: -; j_call: TRBJ2-7; cdr3_aa: CASSPGSYYEQYF; cdr3_nt: TGTGCCAGCAGTCCCGGGTCCTATTACGAGCAGTACTTC
clone_size: -; v_call: TRBV2; cdr3_length: 16; d_call: TRBD1; j_call: TRBJ2-7; cdr3_aa: CASSEKGDRGIYEQYF; cdr3_nt: TGTGCCAGCAGTGAAAAGGGGGACAGGGGCATTTACGAGCAGTACTTC
clone_size: -; v_call: TRBV27; cdr3_length: 13; d_call: -; j_call: TRBJ2-7; cdr3_aa: CASRPGPSYEQYF; cdr3_nt: TGTGCCAGCAGACCCGGGCCCTCGTACGAGCAGTACTTC
clone_size: once; v_call: TRBV5-1; cdr3_length: 14; d_call: -; j_call: TRBJ1-4; cdr3_aa: CASSWRGYDEKLFF; cdr3_nt: TGCGCCAGCAGCTGGAGGGGATACGATGAAAAACTGTTTTTT
clone_size: once; v_call: TRBV27; cdr3_length: 14; d_call: TRBD1; j_call: TRBJ1-5; cdr3_aa: CASSFGQGNQPQHF; cdr3_nt: TGTGCCAGCAGTTTCGGACAGGGCAATCAGCCCCAGCATTTT
clone_size: -; v_call: TRBV27; cdr3_length: 13; d_call: TRBD1; j_call: TRBJ1-2; cdr3_aa: CASSFGTGYGYTF; cdr3_nt: TGTGCCAGCAGTTTCGGGACAGGCTATGGCTACACCTTC
clone_size: -; v_call: TRBV28; cdr3_length: 14; d_call: -; j_call: TRBJ1-5; cdr3_aa: CASSRDVSNQPQHF; cdr3_nt: TGTGCCAGCAGTAGGGACGTAAGCAATCAGCCCCAGCATTTT
clone_size: -; v_call: TRBV13; cdr3_length: 15; d_call: -; j_call: TRBJ2-3; cdr3_aa: CASSLGLSTSDTQYF; cdr3_nt: TGTGCCAGCAGCTTAGGCCTTAGTACTTCCGATACGCAGTATTTT
clone_size: -; v_call: TRBV5-3; cdr3_length: 13; d_call: -; j_call: TRBJ2-7; cdr3_aa: CAGPPGQPYEQYF; cdr3_nt: TGTGCCGGCCCCCCGGGACAACCCTACGAGCAGTACTTC
clone_size: -; v_call: TRBV6-5; cdr3_length: 15; d_call: TRBD2; j_call: TRBJ2-3; cdr3_aa: CASSKRGLDTDTQYF; cdr3_nt: TGTGCCAGCAGTAAGCGGGGGTTAGACACAGATACGCAGTATTTT
clone_size: -; v_call: TRBV11-2; cdr3_length: 18; d_call: -; j_call: TRBJ2-2; cdr3_aa: CASSLDSFGVRSTGELFF; cdr3_nt: TGTGCCAGCAGCTTAGATTCTTTCGGGGTGCGGTCCACCGGGGAGCTGTTTTTT
clone_size: -; v_call: TRBV7-9; cdr3_length: 14; d_call: -; j_call: TRBJ2-1; cdr3_aa: CASSSLGRVNEQFF; cdr3_nt: TGTGCCAGCAGCTCACTCGGCAGGGTGAATGAGCAGTTCTTC
clone_size: few; v_call: TRBV30; cdr3_length: 11; d_call: TRBD1; j_call: TRBJ2-7; cdr3_aa: CAWEGAREQYF; cdr3_nt: TGTGCCTGGGAGGGGGCCCGGGAGCAGTACTTC
clone_size: -; v_call: TRBV27; cdr3_length: 15; d_call: -; j_call: TRBJ1-4; cdr3_aa: CASGGGAATNEKLFF; cdr3_nt: TGTGCCAGCGGGGGGGGAGCCGCAACTAATGAAAAACTGTTTTTT
clone_size: -; v_call: TRBV10-2; cdr3_length: 15; d_call: TRBD2; j_call: TRBJ2-2; cdr3_aa: CASSERDYNTGELFF; cdr3_nt: TGCGCCAGCAGTGAGCGGGACTATAACACCGGGGAGCTGTTTTTT
clone_size: -; v_call: TRBV4-1; cdr3_length: 16; d_call: TRBD2; j_call: TRBJ2-3; cdr3_aa: CASSQVGGIGADTQYF; cdr3_nt: TGCGCCAGCAGCCAAGTCGGGGGGATCGGGGCAGATACGCAGTATTTT
clone_size: few; v_call: TRBV9; cdr3_length: 13; d_call: -; j_call: TRBJ1-2; cdr3_aa: CASSPGTPDGYTF; cdr3_nt: TGTGCCAGCAGTCCCGGGACACCAGATGGCTACACCTTC
clone_size: once; v_call: TRBV2; cdr3_length: 14; d_call: TRBD2; j_call: TRBJ2-5; cdr3_aa: CASSAGTSGETQYF; cdr3_nt: TGTGCCAGCAGCGCCGGGACTAGCGGTGAGACCCAGTACTTC
clone_size: -; v_call: TRBV7-9; cdr3_length: 11; d_call: -; j_call: TRBJ1-1; cdr3_aa: CASSLNTEAFF; cdr3_nt: TGTGCCAGCAGCCTAAACACTGAAGCTTTCTTT
clone_size: -; v_call: TRBV5-6; cdr3_length: 13; d_call: -; j_call: TRBJ1-1; cdr3_aa: CASSLDWGSEAFF; cdr3_nt: TGTGCCAGCAGCTTGGATTGGGGCTCTGAAGCTTTCTTT
clone_size: -; v_call: TRBV5-1; cdr3_length: 15; d_call: TRBD1; j_call: TRBJ1-1; cdr3_aa: CASSFRRDRGDGAFF; cdr3_nt: TGCGCCAGCAGCTTTCGGAGGGACAGGGGAGATGGAGCTTTCTTT
clone_size: -; v_call: TRBV15; cdr3_length: 14; d_call: -; j_call: TRBJ2-3; cdr3_aa: CATSKKRFTDTQYF; cdr3_nt: TGTGCCACCAGCAAGAAGCGGTTCACAGATACGCAGTATTTT
clone_size: -; v_call: TRBV4-1; cdr3_length: 16; d_call: -; j_call: TRBJ2-7; cdr3_aa: CASSQEDAGGSYEQYF; cdr3_nt: TGCGCCAGCAGCCAAGAAGACGCCGGGGGATCCTACGAGCAGTACTTC